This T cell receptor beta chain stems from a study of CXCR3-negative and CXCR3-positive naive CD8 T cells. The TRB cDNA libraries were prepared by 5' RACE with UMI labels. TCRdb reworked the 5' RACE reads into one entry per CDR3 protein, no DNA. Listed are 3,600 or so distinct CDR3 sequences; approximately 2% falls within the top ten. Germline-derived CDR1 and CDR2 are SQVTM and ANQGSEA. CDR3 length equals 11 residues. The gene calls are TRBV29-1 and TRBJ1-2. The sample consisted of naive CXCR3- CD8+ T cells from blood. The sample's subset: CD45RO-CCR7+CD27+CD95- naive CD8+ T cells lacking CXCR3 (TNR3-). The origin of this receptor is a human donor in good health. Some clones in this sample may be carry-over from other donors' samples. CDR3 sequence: CSIRPLHGYTF.